A selection of T cell receptor beta chains follows, all from one sample in a study of blood T cell repertoires in COVID-19. The protocol was immunoSEQ multiplex PCR, while the TCRdb copy is restricted to in-frame clones and leaves out a portion. The table has about 230,000 clones, about nine tenths seen once; the top ten hold roughly 2.7%. Sequencing used peripheral blood. These receptor sequences come from a man aged 25-45 years with COVID-19, enrolled during active disease. CDR3s leave out the opening cysteine and the closing phenylalanine or tryptophan.

v_gene: TRBV7-2; CDR3aa: ASSLRPLAGGSLDTQY
v_gene: TRBV5-6; CDR3aa: ASNAGTEAF
v_gene: TRBV15; CDR3aa: ATSRDRGGYGYT
v_gene: TRBV7-9; CDR3aa: ASSPRDRNTGELF
v_gene: TRBV3-1/TRBV3-2; CDR3aa: ASSPGQMNEKLF
v_gene: TRBV30; CDR3aa: AWSVGGGNEKLF
v_gene: TRBV29-1; CDR3aa: SVGQGASEAF
v_gene: TRBV12-5; CDR3aa: ASGSGTGAANEQF
v_gene: TRBV3-1/TRBV3-2; CDR3aa: ASSQGYGRGSYNEQF
v_gene: TRBV4-3; CDR3aa: ASSRGTSGGAGLTQY
v_gene: TRBV27; CDR3aa: ASSLYYRGDYEQY
v_gene: TRBV3-1/TRBV3-2; CDR3aa: ASSLQGFSPYEQY
v_gene: TRBV7-9; CDR3aa: ASSPGFGYGYT
v_gene: TRBV7-2; CDR3aa: ASSFRDRVTYEQF
v_gene: TRBV29-1; CDR3aa: SVSRQGATNEKLF
v_gene: TRBV5-5; CDR3aa: ASSLSQFSGNTIY
v_gene: TRBV4-3; CDR3aa: ASSQDPRQGANPNQKLF
v_gene: TRBV11-2; CDR3aa: ASTSDRGRLEQY
v_gene: TRBV7-3; CDR3aa: ASSLGWEKKRTYNEQF
v_gene: TRBV28; CDR3aa: ASSKQGTTTNEKLF
v_gene: TRBV5-1; CDR3aa: ASSLLAGGITDTQY
v_gene: TRBV19; CDR3aa: ASSIGTSGRKNIQY
v_gene: TRBV11-3; CDR3aa: ASSSSANTQY
v_gene: TRBV5-6; CDR3aa: ASSQGTVPWQDYGYT
v_gene: TRBV6-6; CDR3aa: ASSLPGGGMEKLF
v_gene: TRBV18; CDR3aa: ASSPGTAQETQY
v_gene: TRBV7-2; CDR3aa: ASSLIQGNNSPLH
v_gene: TRBV10-3; CDR3aa: AISGETGGQETQY
v_gene: TRBV12-3/TRBV12-4; CDR3aa: ASSKKGHNIL
v_gene: TRBV25-1; CDR3aa: ASSEYGSDTINSPLH
v_gene: TRBV19; CDR3aa: ASRDFSNTEAF
v_gene: TRBV19; CDR3aa: ASTRREDEKLF
v_gene: TRBV27; CDR3aa: ASYSAAKGKETQY
v_gene: TRBV29-1; CDR3aa: SVGHSYEQY
v_gene: TRBV5-6; CDR3aa: ASSYLQASGNTIY
v_gene: TRBV7-3; CDR3aa: ASREEQAGNNEQF
v_gene: TRBV28; CDR3aa: ASSFIGALTQY
v_gene: TRBV10-3; CDR3aa: AIGGNRGLSGNTIY
v_gene: TRBV10-3; CDR3aa: AISEGTTATVYEQY
v_gene: TRBV19; CDR3aa: ASSTSQGDESYQPQH
v_gene: TRBV28; CDR3aa: ASSLQDSNQPQH
v_gene: TRBV24-1; CDR3aa: ATSGGHGGGGPYNEQF
v_gene: TRBV7-2; CDR3aa: ASSLTRGQETQY
v_gene: TRBV6-5; CDR3aa: ASSGDSYYEQY
v_gene: TRBV25-1; CDR3aa: ASSELSVSTDTQY